These T cell receptor beta chains were read from a single sample in a study of Ad26.COV2.S vaccination and SARS-CoV-2 variants. Only in-frame clones appear in the TCRdb table, and some are missing; sequencing was by immunoSEQ multiplex PCR. The table includes a few hundred thousand clones, approximately 87% detected once. Sequences were derived from peripheral blood, sampled in a trial of Ad26.COV2.S vaccine versus placebo. These receptors came from a person between 18 and 65 years old who received the Ad26.COV2.S COVID-19 vaccine or a placebo. Both conserved end residues are part of each CDR3. Fields, in order: D gene, V gene, J gene, clone size, CDR3 protein, CDR3 DNA. The D gene is left open where the match is weak. The size of a clone is reported for some rows only, either as once, few or many, or as a class for expanded clones.

D gene: NA
V gene: TRBV30
J gene: TRBJ2-1
clone size: NA
CDR3 protein: CAWSVPPGRNEQFF
CDR3 DNA: TGTGCCTGGAGTGTACCCCCTGGAAGGAATGAGCAGTTCTTC

D gene: NA
V gene: TRBV7-9
J gene: TRBJ1-3
clone size: NA
CDR3 protein: CASSEGRGRMKGGNTIYF
CDR3 DNA: TGTGCCAGCAGCGAAGGGAGGGGCCGGATGAAGGGTGGAAACACCATATATTTT

D gene: TRBD1
V gene: TRBV28
J gene: TRBJ2-1
clone size: NA
CDR3 protein: CASRSPGQGEGEQFF
CDR3 DNA: TGTGCCAGCAGATCCCCCGGACAGGGTGAGGGGGAGCAGTTCTTC

D gene: NA
V gene: TRBV19
J gene: TRBJ1-5
clone size: NA
CDR3 protein: CASTPPGVGDNQPQHF
CDR3 DNA: TGTGCCAGTACCCCGCCAGGGGTGGGCGACAATCAGCCCCAGCATTTT

D gene: TRBD1
V gene: TRBV2
J gene: TRBJ1-6
clone size: NA
CDR3 protein: CASRGTGNSPLHF
CDR3 DNA: TGTGCCAGCAGGGGGACAGGAAATTCACCCCTCCACTTT

D gene: TRBD2
V gene: TRBV6-2/TRBV6-3
J gene: TRBJ2-3
clone size: NA
CDR3 protein: CASSRGTSGGLTDTQYF
CDR3 DNA: TGTGCCAGCAGTAGGGGGACTAGCGGGGGACTCACAGATACGCAGTATTTT

D gene: NA
V gene: TRBV5-4
J gene: TRBJ1-2
clone size: NA
CDR3 protein: CASSPAGVYGYTF
CDR3 DNA: TGTGCCAGCAGCCCCGCGGGAGTCTATGGCTACACCTTC

D gene: NA
V gene: TRBV11-3
J gene: TRBJ2-3
clone size: NA
CDR3 protein: CASSRGPSRDTQYF
CDR3 DNA: TGTGCCAGCAGCCGCGGACCCAGCCGAGATACGCAGTATTTT

D gene: TRBD1
V gene: TRBV6-2/TRBV6-3
J gene: TRBJ2-5
clone size: NA
CDR3 protein: CASSYPGGETQYF
CDR3 DNA: TGTGCCAGCAGTTACCCAGGGGGAGAGACCCAGTACTTC

D gene: NA
V gene: TRBV18
J gene: TRBJ2-2
clone size: NA
CDR3 protein: CASSPSPGLNTGELFF
CDR3 DNA: TGTGCCAGCTCACCTTCCCCTGGTCTGAACACCGGGGAGCTGTTTTTT

D gene: NA
V gene: TRBV3-1/TRBV3-2
J gene: TRBJ2-5
clone size: NA
CDR3 protein: CASSLGRGETQYF
CDR3 DNA: TGTGCCAGCAGCTTAGGCAGGGGTGAGACCCAGTACTTC

D gene: NA
V gene: TRBV5-1
J gene: TRBJ2-3
clone size: NA
CDR3 protein: CASSLGWDTQYF
CDR3 DNA: TGCGCCAGCAGCTTGGGGTGGGATACGCAGTATTTT

D gene: NA
V gene: TRBV6-2/TRBV6-3
J gene: TRBJ2-6
clone size: NA
CDR3 protein: CASSYGGSGANVLTF
CDR3 DNA: TGTGCCAGCAGTTACGGGGGATCTGGGGCCAACGTCCTGACTTTC

D gene: NA
V gene: TRBV2
J gene: TRBJ1-2
clone size: once
CDR3 protein: CASSVILQNQGGYTF
CDR3 DNA: TGTGCCAGCAGCGTTATACTACAGAATCAAGGAGGCTACACCTTC

D gene: NA
V gene: TRBV19
J gene: TRBJ2-1
clone size: NA
CDR3 protein: CASSIGGGYNEQFF
CDR3 DNA: TGTGCCAGTAGTATAGGAGGCGGATACAATGAGCAGTTCTTC

D gene: NA
V gene: TRBV6-5
J gene: TRBJ1-1
clone size: NA
CDR3 protein: CASSYRGYEAFF
CDR3 DNA: TGTGCCAGCAGTTACCGGGGATACGAAGCTTTCTTT

D gene: TRBD1
V gene: TRBV7-2
J gene: TRBJ2-2
clone size: NA
CDR3 protein: CASSFGTVTGELFF
CDR3 DNA: TGTGCCAGCAGCTTTGGGACAGTCACCGGGGAGCTGTTTTTT

D gene: NA
V gene: TRBV7-8
J gene: TRBJ2-7
clone size: NA
CDR3 protein: CASSSHRDNVYEQYF
CDR3 DNA: TGTGCCAGCAGCTCCCACAGGGATAATGTGTACGAGCAGTACTTC

D gene: TRBD1
V gene: TRBV27
J gene: TRBJ1-1
clone size: NA
CDR3 protein: CASSFGDREAFF
CDR3 DNA: TGTGCCAGCAGTTTCGGGGACAGGGAAGCTTTCTTT

D gene: TRBD1
V gene: TRBV6-6
J gene: TRBJ2-3
clone size: NA
CDR3 protein: CASSYGTGGTDTQYF
CDR3 DNA: TGTGCCAGCAGTTACGGTACAGGGGGCACAGATACGCAGTATTTT

D gene: TRBD1
V gene: TRBV6-2/TRBV6-3
J gene: TRBJ1-1
clone size: NA
CDR3 protein: CASSGPTGITEAFF
CDR3 DNA: TGTGCCAGCAGCGGTCCGACAGGGATCACTGAAGCTTTCTTT

D gene: NA
V gene: TRBV21-1
J gene: TRBJ1-6
clone size: few
CDR3 protein: CATRVGNSPLHF
CDR3 DNA: TGTGCCACCAGAGTGGGGAATTCACCCCTCCACTTT

D gene: TRBD2
V gene: TRBV19
J gene: TRBJ2-4
clone size: NA
CDR3 protein: CASSNGLAGKNIQYF
CDR3 DNA: TGTGCCAGTAGTAACGGACTAGCGGGGAAAAACATTCAGTACTTC

D gene: NA
V gene: TRBV20-1
J gene: TRBJ2-7
clone size: NA
CDR3 protein: CSAMDYEQYF
CDR3 DNA: TGCAGTGCCATGGACTACGAGCAGTACTTC

D gene: NA
V gene: TRBV19
J gene: TRBJ1-2
clone size: once
CDR3 protein: CASSIQAGDGYTF
CDR3 DNA: TGTGCCAGTAGTATACAGGCAGGGGATGGCTACACCTTC

D gene: NA
V gene: TRBV7-2
J gene: TRBJ2-1
clone size: NA
CDR3 protein: CASSYYNEQFF
CDR3 DNA: TGTGCCAGCAGCTACTACAATGAGCAGTTCTTC